A single sample gave rise to the 20 T cell receptor beta chains below, sequenced in a study of T-cell reconstitution after alpha-beta-depleted transplantation in children. Unique molecular identifiers were used to barcode this TCRbeta library. Via MiXCR, TCRdb re-called the PCR reads, giving one row per CDR3 protein. The sample shows some 300,000 distinct CDR3 sequences, 10% of them seen only once. Sequencing used PBMCs, obtained before TCRalphabeta/CD19-depleted stem cell transplant. Source of these receptors: a boy younger than two with acute myeloid leukemia, due to receive a stem cell transplant.

Worth noting for this clonotype: A much larger clone is a single base away; this may be a read error. The rearrangement uses TRBV20-1 and TRBJ2-5, with 8 nucleotides matching TRBD2. The germline gives CDR1 DFQATT, CDR2 SNEGSKA (reference sequence). V lost 3 bases, J lost 2 bases, and 5 bases stayed unmatched. This CDR3 comprises 14 residues. The CDR3 here is CSASPAGAQETQYF. In DNA, the CDR3 is TGCAGTGCTAGTCCAGCGGGAGCACAAGAGACCCAGTACTTC.

About this clonotype itself: Relative to the germline gene, one junction end is altered; a read error may explain this. V and J are TRBV7-3 and TRBJ2-5; 10 nucleotides match TRBD2. Germline V gene lookup returns CDR1 SGHTA and CDR2 FQGTGA. This CDR3 contains 17 residues. This CDR3 reads CASSLIPSGGRQETQCF. For the CDR3, the DNA is TGTGCCAGCAGCTTAATACCTAGCGGGGGCCGCCAAGAGACCCAGTGCTTC.

The sample holds many counts of this clonotype. This chain links TRBV10-3 with TRBJ2-7; 11 bases are a match to TRBD2. The CDR3 totals 15 residues. Per the germline V gene, CDR1 is ENHRY and CDR2 is SYGVKD. Trimming removed 0 bases from V and 3 bases from J; junction bases left unmatched: 1. The CDR3 sequence is CAISESLAGGYEQYF. CDR3 nucleotide sequence: TGTGCCATCAGTGAGTCCCTAGCGGGGGGCTACGAGCAGTACTTC.

The chain uses TRBV9 and TRBJ2-5; D gene uncertain. V was shortened by 0 bases and J by 6 bases, with 3 bases between the two germline ends. From germline, CDR1 is SGDLS and CDR2 YYNGEE. The CDR3 length is 11 residues. The CDR3 protein is CASSVGKTQYF. CDR3 nucleotides: TGTGCCAGCAGCGTAGGAAAGACCCAGTACTTC.

This clonotype was observed many times. The rearrangement links TRBV21-1 to TRBJ1-2; the table names TRBD1, a call not compared with the DNA. TRBV21-1 is labeled a pseudogene. The CDR3 runs to 14 residues. CDR3 nucleotide sequence: TGTGCCAGCAGCAAAGGACAGGTTAACTATGGCTACACCTTC. Translated: CASSKGQVNYGYTF.

J is TRBJ2-1 and V is TRBV24-1; the D is unclear. Germline loops: CDR1 KGHDR, CDR2 SFDVKD. The V end lost 9 bases, the J end lost 4 bases, and 15 bases lay between the germline ends. The CDR3 loop spans 14 amino acids. The CDR3 protein is CATGPVGWYNEQFF. The DNA for the CDR3 is TGTGCCACCGGACCAGTCGGATGGTACAATGAGCAGTTCTTC.

The genes are TRBV6-5 and TRBJ1-2; 9 positions match TRBD1. This CDR3 is built from 12 residues. The ends lost 8 bases at V and 9 bases at J; junction bases unmatched: 7. CDR1 is MNHEY, CDR2 SVGAGI, per germline. For the CDR3, the DNA is TGTGCCAGCTGCCCGGGACAGGGAAGCTACACCTTC. Protein product: CASCPGQGSYTF.

This clonotype has ten or more counts. The gene calls are TRBV20-1 and TRBJ2-5; 10 bases line up with TRBD2. Trimming removed 5 bases from V and 2 bases from J; junction bases left unmatched: 8. Germline values: CDR1 DFQATT, CDR2 SNEGSKA (reference sequence). This CDR3 contains 15 residues. CDR3: CSAEPGLAVQETQYF. The CDR3, as DNA: TGCAGTGCTGAACCTGGACTAGCGGTGCAAGAGACCCAGTACTTC.

The sample holds a few counts of this clonotype. The gene calls are TRBV6-5 and TRBJ1-2, with D possibly TRBD1 on 5 matching bases. Germline loops: CDR1 MNHEY, CDR2 SVGAGI. The CDR3 length is 13 residues. V was trimmed by 2 bases and J by 10 bases, leaving 14 bases between them. CDR3 loop: CASSYPRDGDYTF. CDR3 nucleotides: TGTGCCAGCAGTTACCCCCGGGACGGAGACTACACCTTC.

This clonotype was seen many times. In nucleotides, the CDR3 is TGTGCCAGCAGTTCTTACTCCTACCCCCACGAGCAGTACTTC. Its translation is CASSSYSYPHEQYF. V gene TRBV7-9 combines with J gene TRBJ2-7; D unclear. CDR3 size: 14 residues. The V end was cut by 6 bases, the J end by 5 bases, with 17 bases between. Germline values: CDR1 SEHNR, CDR2 FQNEAQ (reference sequence).

In the case of this clonotype: One end of the junction varies from germline; a read error may be responsible. The rearrangement uses TRBV27 and TRBJ2-7; maybe TRBD2 (5 bases). Germline lookup yields CDR1 MNHEY and CDR2 SMNVEV (reference sequence). This CDR3 is built from 14 residues. The CDR3: CASSISLEASEQYF. CDR3 nucleotide sequence: TGTGCCAGCAGTATATCCCTGGAGGCAAGCGAGCAGTACTTC.

There are many counts of this clonotype. The chain recombines TRBV28 with TRBJ2-5; unclear D gene. This CDR3 contains 11 residues. The germline V and J ends were trimmed by 8 bases and 5 bases, with 9 bases remaining between them. Germline-derived CDR1 and CDR2 are MDHEN and SYDVKM. The CDR3 protein is CASGVGETQYF. CDR3 bases: TGTGCCAGCGGGGTAGGGGAGACCCAGTACTTC.

This clonotype was counted ten times or more. The chain has TRBV5-1 and TRBJ2-3, with 9 positions matching TRBD2. The CDR3 loop spans 15 amino acids. The germline V gene has CDR1 SGHRS and CDR2 YFSETQ. V gave up 0 bases and J gave up 4 bases; unmatched junction bases: 3. CDR3 nucleotide sequence: TGCGCCAGCAGCTTGGAGCGGGGGGTCCCAGATACGCAGTATTTT. Its translation: CASSLERGVPDTQYF.

This clonotype was detected only a few times. J is TRBJ1-4 and V is TRBV24-1; weak D call: TRBD1 (6 bases). The CDR3 extends over 15 amino acids. CDR1 is KGHDR and CDR2 is SFDVKD in the germline V gene. V dropped 4 bases and J dropped 6 bases, with 14 bases sitting between them. DNA of the CDR3: TGTGCCACCAGTGACCCGGACAGTGGTTATGAAAAACTGTTTTTT. Translating gives CATSDPDSGYEKLFF.

This clonotype came up a few times. The V call is TRBV3-1, the J call TRBJ2-6; tentative D call: TRBD2 (5 bases). Germline V gives CDR1 LGHDT, CDR2 YNNKEL (reference sequence). The CDR3 consists of 16 residues. The germline V and J ends were trimmed by 4 bases and 2 bases, with 12 bases remaining between them. CDR3 sequence: CASSPLLGAGANVLTF. CDR3 nucleotides: TGTGCCAGCAGCCCGTTATTGGGAGCTGGGGCCAACGTCCTGACTTTC.

This clonotype has a count of ten or more. The chain employs TRBV12-3 or TRBV12-4 and TRBJ2-3; TRBD1 is a possible D gene (5 bases). The CDR3 consists of 12 residues. V lost 2 bases and J 14 bases, leaving 14 bases between the germline ends. In DNA form, the CDR3 reads TGTGCCAGCAGTTTAATGGCAGGGTCTTTGTATTTT. It is translated as CASSLMAGSLYF.

This clonotype was recorded many times. The chain couples TRBV5-5 to TRBJ2-7; D possibly corresponds to TRBD1 (6 bases). With 4 bases removed from V and 6 bases from J, the gap between germline ends came to 23 bases. There are 16 residues in the CDR3. In germline, CDR1 is SGHKS, CDR2 YYEKEE (reference sequence). DNA of the CDR3: TGTGCCAGCAGCCCCTGGTCCCCCCCCACAGGGCGCGAGCAGTACTTC. It yields the protein CASSPWSPPTGREQYF.

The V call is TRBV20-1, the J call TRBJ2-1, with no clear D. Germline lookup yields CDR1 DFQATT and CDR2 SNEGSKA (reference sequence). Between the trimmed V and J ends, which lost 1 base and 5 bases, there was a span of 15 bases. This CDR3 has 15 amino acids. CDR3 sequence (DNA): TGCAGTGCTAGAGCAACCTACCTAATTGACAATGAGCAGTTCTTC. This encodes CSARATYLIDNEQFF.

A few counts support this clonotype. The CDR3 nucleotides read TGTGCCATCAGATCCGGGACAGGGGGAAGATCACCCCTCCACTTT. Protein product: CAIRSGTGGRSPLHF. The chain employs TRBV10-3 and TRBJ1-6; 11 bases line up with TRBD1. Germline V gene sequence: CDR1 ENHRY, CDR2 SYGVKD. The trim removed 6 bases at V and 10 bases at J, leaving 8 bases unmatched. The CDR3 contains 15 residues.

The chain uses TRBV15 and TRBJ1-6; D is possibly TRBD1 (5 bases). The CDR3 is 19 amino acids. The V gene lost 0 bases and the J gene lost 7 bases, with 22 bases spanning the gap. Germline CDR1 LNHNV, CDR2 YYDKDF (reference sequence). This chain's CDR3 is CATSRDWMFTRVENSPLHF. The CDR3 DNA reads TGTGCCACCAGCAGAGATTGGATGTTTACCAGGGTTGAGAATTCACCCCTCCACTTT.